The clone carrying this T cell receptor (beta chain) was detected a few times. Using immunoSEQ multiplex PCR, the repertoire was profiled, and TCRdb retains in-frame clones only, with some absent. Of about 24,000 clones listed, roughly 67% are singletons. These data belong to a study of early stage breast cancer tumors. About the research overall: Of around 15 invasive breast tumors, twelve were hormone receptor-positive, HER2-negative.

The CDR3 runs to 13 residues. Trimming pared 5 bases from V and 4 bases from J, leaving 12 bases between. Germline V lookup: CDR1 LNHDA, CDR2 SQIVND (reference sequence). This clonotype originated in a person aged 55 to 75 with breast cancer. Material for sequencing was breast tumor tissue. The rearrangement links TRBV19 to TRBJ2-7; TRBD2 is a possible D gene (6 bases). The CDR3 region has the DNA TGTGCCAGTAGTCTCCTGCGGGGTTACGAGCAGTACTTC. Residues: CASSLLRGYEQYF.